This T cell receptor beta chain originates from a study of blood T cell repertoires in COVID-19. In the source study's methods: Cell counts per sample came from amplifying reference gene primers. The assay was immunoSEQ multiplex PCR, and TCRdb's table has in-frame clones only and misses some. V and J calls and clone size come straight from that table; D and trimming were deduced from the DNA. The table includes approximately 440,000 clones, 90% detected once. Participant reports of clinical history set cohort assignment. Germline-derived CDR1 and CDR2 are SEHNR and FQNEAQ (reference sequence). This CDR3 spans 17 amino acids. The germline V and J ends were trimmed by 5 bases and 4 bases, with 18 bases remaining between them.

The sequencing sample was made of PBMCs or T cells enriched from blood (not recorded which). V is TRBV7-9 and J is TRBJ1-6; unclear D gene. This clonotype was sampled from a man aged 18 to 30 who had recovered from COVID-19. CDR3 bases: TGTGCCAGCAGCCAACTTAGTGGGTCGGGTTATAATTCACCCCTCCACTTT. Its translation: CASSQLSGSGYNSPLHF.